This entry concerns a single T cell receptor beta chain. Its antigen is not identified. The sample is drawn from a study of cytotoxic CD8 clonotypes in ibrutinib-treated CLL. In the study overall: There were, on average, 255,043 productive templates and tens of thousands of productive rearrangements per sample. Overall study results and limits: Ibrutinib response saw clonality rise, and progression saw it return toward baseline. While tracking circulating CD8+ T-cell counts, baseline clonality exceeded that of age-matched healthy donors.

Sequencing was designed to attain a depth spanning 1 in 200,000 to 1 in 1 million T cells. Sequenced by immunoSEQ multiplex PCR; TCRdb stores in-frame clones only, minus some. The sample holds roughly 160,000 clones; approximately 77% are singletons and the top ten take approximately 2%. Germline CDR1 and CDR2: MDHEN and SYDVKM. V gave up 5 bases and J gave up 2 bases; unmatched junction bases: 6. This CDR3 region has 15 residues. This TCR came from a human donor with chronic lymphocytic leukemia. The J gene is TRBJ2-7, the V gene TRBV28; 10 bases are a match to TRBD1. The specimen was PBMCs, collected after 12 months of ibrutinib treatment. CDR3 nucleotide sequence: TGTGCCAGCAGTCCGACGGACAGGGGGGCCTACGAGCAGTACTTC. Encoded protein: CASSPTDRGAYEQYF.